The 18 T cell receptor beta chains below come from one sample, sequenced in a study of cytomegalovirus exposure and HLA in healthy donors. The study ran its PCR with 60 Vbeta and 13 Jbeta primers. The data were produced by immunoSEQ multiplex PCR, yet TCRdb's version contains in-frame clones alone and is incomplete. This table holds about 190,000 clones, around 87% found once. The specimen was PBMCs. The source is a boy aged 2-9 years in good health and CMV-seronegative.

The chain is built from TRBV30 and TRBJ1-2; unclear D gene. The V gene's germline CDR1 is GTSNPN and CDR2 SVGIG (reference sequence). Trimming shortened V by 0 bases and J by 7 bases, and 9 bases separated the two germline ends. The length of the CDR3 is 12 residues. CDR3 sequence: CAWSVFSGGYTF. The CDR3 DNA reads TGTGCCTGGAGTGTTTTTAGCGGTGGCTACACCTTC.

The rearrangement links TRBV4-1 to TRBJ2-6; no firm D call. The CDR3 has 19 residues. The V and J ends lost 1 base and 2 bases respectively, with 18 bases between them. Germline CDR1 is MGHRA and CDR2 is YSYEKL. This CDR3 is CASSQGRLEVRTGANVLTF. The CDR3 bases are TGCGCCAGCAGCCAAGGCCGCCTAGAGGTCCGTACTGGGGCCAACGTCCTGACTTTC.

The V gene is TRBV19, the J gene TRBJ2-7; D is unresolved. V was pared by 5 bases and J by 4 bases, with 12 bases between. Germline CDR1 reads LNHDA; CDR2 reads SQIVND (reference sequence). The CDR3 is 13 residues long. CDR3 DNA sequence: TGTGCCAGTAGTCCTAGACTCCAGTACGAGCAGTACTTC. It encodes CASSPRLQYEQYF.

The chain carries TRBV4-1 and TRBJ2-7; maybe TRBD2 (6 bases). The CDR3 covers 12 residues. V dropped 6 bases and J dropped 3 bases, with 9 bases sitting between them. Germline CDR1 is MGHRA and CDR2 is YSYEKL. The CDR3 protein is CASSGGNYEQYF. CDR3 DNA: TGCGCCAGCAGTGGCGGGAACTACGAGCAGTACTTC.

J is TRBJ1-1 and V is TRBV28; no reliable D call. Germline V CDR1 and CDR2: MDHEN, SYDVKM. This CDR3 has 14 amino acids. Trimming removed 2 bases from V and 4 bases from J, with 11 bases in between. The DNA of the CDR3 is TGTGCCAGCAGTTTAGTACAGCGGATCACTGAAGCTTTCTTT. Its translation: CASSLVQRITEAFF.

This chain joins TRBV29-1 and TRBJ2-7; 8 bases are shared with TRBD1. Trimming removed 4 bases from V and 4 bases from J; junction bases left unmatched: 0. This CDR3 contains 11 residues. Per the germline V gene, CDR1 is SQVTM and CDR2 is ANQGSEA. Here the CDR3 reads CSVGDRYEQYF. The CDR3 DNA follows: TGCAGCGTTGGGGACAGGTACGAGCAGTACTTC.

This chain uses TRBV6-5 with TRBJ2-2, with a possible D match to TRBD1 (6 bases). Germline CDR1 and CDR2: MNHEY and SVGAGI. This CDR3 spans 14 amino acids. Trimming shortened V by 7 bases and J by 6 bases, and 15 bases separated the two germline ends. The chain's CDR3 is CASTESGASGELFF. For the CDR3, the DNA is TGTGCCAGCACCGAGTCAGGGGCCTCCGGGGAGCTGTTTTTT.

This chain uses TRBV5-6 with TRBJ1-6; possible D gene TRBD1, 5 bases. Germline values: CDR1 SGHDT, CDR2 YYEEEE. V was clipped by 0 bases and J by 5 bases, with 15 bases between them. The CDR3 is made up of 17 amino acids. DNA of the CDR3: TGTGCCAGCAGCTTGGTGGGCCCCTCGGGGGATAATTCACCCCTCCACTTT. This codes for CASSLVGPSGDNSPLHF.

The chain couples TRBV4-2 to TRBJ2-1; 9 nucleotides align to TRBD2. This CDR3 contains 17 residues. Germline loops: CDR1 LGHNA, CDR2 YNFKEQ. Trimming at V came to 3 bases and at J to 9 bases, leaving 15 bases not matched to a gene. CDR3 sequence (DNA): TGTGCCAGCAGCCATACTTCCATAGCGGGAGAGAAGGCTGAGCAGTTCTTC. Amino acid sequence: CASSHTSIAGEKAEQFF.

The V call is TRBV9, the J call TRBJ2-7, with 7 bases identical to TRBD2. This CDR3 has 14 amino acids. Germline assignment: CDR1 SGDLS and CDR2 YYNGEE. The V and J ends lost 2 bases and 3 bases, in that order; junction bases with no gene match: 5. The CDR3 here is CASSVGRTRYEQYF. CDR3 DNA sequence: TGTGCCAGCAGCGTCGGGAGGACGCGCTACGAGCAGTACTTC.

This clone has more than one count but fewer than ten. V and J are TRBV7-9 and TRBJ2-1, with 11 bases fitting TRBD2. CDR1 is SEHNR and CDR2 is FQNEAQ in the germline V gene (reference sequence). V shed 2 bases and J 7 bases; nucleotides not matched to a gene: 7. The CDR3 consists of 16 residues. CDR3 region: CASSLSTSGRRNEQFF. CDR3 in DNA: TGTGCCAGCAGCTTAAGTACTAGCGGGAGAAGAAATGAGCAGTTCTTC.

The gene calls are TRBV7-9 and TRBJ1-2; D gene ambiguous. The CDR3 runs 11 residues. Trimming pared 5 bases from V and 8 bases from J, leaving 9 bases between. CDR1 is SEHNR and CDR2 is FQNEAQ in the germline V gene (reference sequence). The CDR3 region has the DNA TGTGCCAGCAGCCTCAGTCAGGGCTACACCTTC. Translation gives CASSLSQGYTF.

The chain is built from TRBV28 and TRBJ2-2, with TRBD1 identical over 7 bases. The germline V gene encodes CDR1 MDHEN and CDR2 SYDVKM. J lost 4 bases, V lost 5 bases, and 10 bases had no gene match. There are 16 residues in the CDR3. This CDR3 reads CASSTRQGLGTGELFF. CDR3 DNA: TGTGCCAGCAGTACTAGACAGGGCCTGGGCACCGGGGAGCTGTTTTTT.

The CDR3 sequence is CASSYSRSDGYTF. CDR3 coding DNA: TGTGCCAGCAGTTACTCGAGATCTGATGGCTACACCTTC. J is TRBJ1-2 and V is TRBV6-5; D not certain. The germline gives CDR1 MNHEY, CDR2 SVGAGI. The CDR3 runs 13 residues. V dropped 0 bases and J dropped 6 bases, with 8 bases sitting between them.

This clone was recorded once. The chain links TRBV6-1 to TRBJ1-5; 8 bases line up with TRBD1. This CDR3 contains 18 residues. Germline CDR1 MNHNS, CDR2 SASEGT. Trimming at V came to 3 bases and at J to 1 base, leaving 11 bases not matched to a gene. CDR3 loop: CASSEGRGHPKSNQPQHF. The DNA of the CDR3 is TGTGCCAGCAGTGAGGGCAGGGGGCATCCTAAGAGCAATCAGCCCCAGCATTTT.

The chain uses TRBV7-9 and TRBJ2-3, with D perhaps TRBD2 (5 bases). This CDR3 is 16 amino acids long. Trimming took 2 bases from V and 0 from J, leaving 12 bases between them. Looked up from germline, CDR1 is SEHNR and CDR2 is FQNEAQ (reference sequence). CDR3 region: CASSLNILGSTDTQYF. In DNA form, the CDR3 reads TGTGCCAGCAGCTTAAACATACTAGGGAGCACAGATACGCAGTATTTT.

The genes are TRBV30 and TRBJ1-3; no clear D gene. The CDR3 contains 13 residues. Germline CDR1 and CDR2: GTSNPN and SVGIG (reference sequence). V shed 5 bases and J shed 0 bases, with 8 bases lying between them. CDR3 bases: TGTGCCTGGGATCTGAGCTCTGGAAACACCATATATTTT. Translation gives CAWDLSSGNTIYF.

The J gene is TRBJ2-3, the V gene TRBV30, with 10 bases matching TRBD1. This CDR3 has 15 residues. The ends lost 5 bases at V and 2 bases at J; junction bases unmatched: 7. Looked up from germline, CDR1 is GTSNPN and CDR2 is SVGIG (reference sequence). The CDR3: CAWERGTGVTDTQYF. CDR3 sequence (DNA): TGTGCCTGGGAGCGAGGGACAGGGGTCACAGATACGCAGTATTTT.